Included here is one T cell receptor beta chain sequence, with context. Its antigen remains unidentified. Within one base of it there is no much larger clone, and no base qualities were kept. This specimen comes from a study of PD-L1 blockade in urothelial cancer (TCRdb year 2017). For the study in its entirety: Therapy was started in about 2014 for all patients, and atezolizumab 1,200 mg was administered intravenously every 3 weeks. Blood samples were analyzed at 3 weeks after treatment start (second dose) and at 6 weeks after treatment start. Patients had an ECOG performance status of 0 or 1 and had received between 0 and 3 prior chemotherapy regimens. A median of about 150,000 T cells and 83,000 or so unique TCRs was obtained from blood samples, and a median clonality of 0.080 was observed. Under 30 patients had pretreatment blood TCR-seq, some 24 had at least one posttreatment blood collection, and some 24 had tumor TCR-seq. About 90% of the roughly 29 patients were identified as males with urothelial cancer of bladder origin, and a prior smoking history was reported by 18 of 29 patients. Durable clinical benefit was defined as progression-free survival longer than 6 months, and TCR features were also tested against progression-free and overall survival. In the same patients, pretreatment tumors underwent whole exome sequencing and RNA sequencing in addition to TCR sequencing. Pretreatment tumor samples, along with matched peripheral blood collected serially before and after atezolizumab treatment, underwent TCR sequencing. Durable clinical benefit was achieved by nine patients but not by the remaining 20. The study, an exploratory multi-omic analysis, examined somatic, immune and clinical correlates of response to PD-L1 blockade with atezolizumab in urothelial cancer.

Trimming leaves V shorter by 4 bases and J shorter by 0 bases, with the junction holding 5 bases beyond the gene matches. The germline V gene supplies CDR1 SGHAT and CDR2 FQNNGV. The CDR3 starts with the cysteine, ends with the phenylalanine, and has 16 residues. The only DNA kept is the CDR3, 48 bases in frame from the first base. Each PCR received spiked-in synthetic TCR analog templates so that absolute template abundance could be estimated from read counts. The immunoSEQ assay was used to amplify TCRbeta CDR3 regions from genomic DNA with bias-controlled V and J gene primers. Rearranged TCRbeta segments were sequenced at approximately 20X coverage. The study's processing was this. Sequencing errors were corrected by clustering, and CDR3s were annotated against IMGT so that V, D and J genes could be assigned. Downstream analyses used only productive TCRbeta rearrangements, leaving out any out-of-frame or stop-codon sequences. Clonality was calculated as one minus the Shannon entropy normalized by the log of the number of unique productive sequences. Clones differing between time points or between blood and tumor were identified using Fisher's exact test with Benjamini-Hochberg correction, with an adjusted p below 0.01 applied as the threshold. Not all clones reach the TCRdb copy of this immuneACCESS table, which keeps in-frame sequences only. Checked studies attribute under half of the gap to unresolved V genes and leave the rest unexplained. V and J calls plus clone size are reproduced from that table; the DNA served to infer D and trimming. Counted in this sample were some 90,000 clones; roughly 90% of them appeared once. 0.85% to 1% of the sample is held by the ten biggest clonotypes.

Paper-wide results and their limitations: Patients with durable benefit showed greater expansion of tumor-associated TCR clones in peripheral blood 3 weeks after starting treatment (n of about 20, p = 0.022). Improved progression-free and overall survival was found to be associated with pretreatment peripheral blood TCR clonality below the median. Because of the small sample size (n of about 30) and the many exploratory analyses performed, the results are intended to be regarded as hypothesis-generating.

The time point label of this sample denotes: pretreatment peripheral blood. A total of around 30 patients with locally advanced or metastatic urothelial carcinoma, treated at Memorial Sloan Kettering on a trial protocol, made up the cohort. Peripheral blood mononuclear cells were collected pretreatment and during treatment, with between 1 and 8 total time points obtained per patient. The Qiagen DNeasy Blood extraction kit was used to purify genomic DNA from total PBMCs and from tumor samples. Collected pretreatment and during treatment, PBMCs were isolated and stored as previously described. The chain couples TRBV11-2 to TRBJ1-3, and TRBD1 matches 8 of the central bases. This clonotype originated in a woman over 75 with urothelial cancer. The sequenced sample was PBMCs, obtained around atezolizumab (anti-PD-L1) treatment. CDR3 sequence: CASSSTTGGSGNTIYF. The sequenced DNA: TGTGCCAGCAGCTCCACTACAGGGGGCTCTGGAAACACCATATATTTT.